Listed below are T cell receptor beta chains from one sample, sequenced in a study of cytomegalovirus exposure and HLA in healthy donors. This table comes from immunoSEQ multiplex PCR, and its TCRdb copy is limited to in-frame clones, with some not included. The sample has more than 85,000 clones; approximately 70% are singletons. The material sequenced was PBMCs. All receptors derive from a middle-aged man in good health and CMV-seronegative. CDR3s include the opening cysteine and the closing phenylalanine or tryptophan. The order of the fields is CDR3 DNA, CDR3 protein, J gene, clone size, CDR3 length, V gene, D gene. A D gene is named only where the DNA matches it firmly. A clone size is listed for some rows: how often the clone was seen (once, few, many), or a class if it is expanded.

cdr3_nt: TGTGCCAGCAGCCCCGTACCGGGGACAGGGAAAGGCTACACCTTC
cdr3_aa: CASSPVPGTGKGYTF
j_call: TRBJ1-2
clone_size: NA
cdr3_length: 15
v_call: TRBV7-3
d_call: TRBD1

cdr3_nt: TGTGCCACCAGCAGAGAACCAGGGTATAATTCACCCCTCCACTTT
cdr3_aa: CATSREPGYNSPLHF
j_call: TRBJ1-6
clone_size: NA
cdr3_length: 15
v_call: TRBV15
d_call: NA

cdr3_nt: TGTGCCAGCAGCCAAGACAGGATAGGGCAGTTCTTC
cdr3_aa: CASSQDRIGQFF
j_call: TRBJ2-1
clone_size: NA
cdr3_length: 12
v_call: TRBV14
d_call: NA

cdr3_nt: TGTGCCAGCAGCGAGGGACTAAGCTCCTACGAGCAGTACTTC
cdr3_aa: CASSEGLSSYEQYF
j_call: TRBJ2-7
clone_size: NA
cdr3_length: 14
v_call: TRBV13
d_call: TRBD2

cdr3_nt: TGCAGCGGCCCGTCAGGAGGCGAGCAGTTCTTC
cdr3_aa: CSGPSGGEQFF
j_call: TRBJ2-1
clone_size: NA
cdr3_length: 11
v_call: TRBV29-1
d_call: NA

cdr3_nt: TGTGCCAGCAGCTTATGGAGGGACACAGATACGCAGTATTTT
cdr3_aa: CASSLWRDTDTQYF
j_call: TRBJ2-3
clone_size: once
cdr3_length: 14
v_call: TRBV7-9
d_call: NA

cdr3_nt: TGTGCCAGCAGCCAGGCTCTAGCGGGGGGTTCCAATGAGCAGTTCTTC
cdr3_aa: CASSQALAGGSNEQFF
j_call: TRBJ2-1
clone_size: NA
cdr3_length: 16
v_call: TRBV4-2
d_call: TRBD2

cdr3_nt: TGTGCCAGCAGACTGAACAGTCCTAGCACAGATACGCAGTATTTT
cdr3_aa: CASRLNSPSTDTQYF
j_call: TRBJ2-3
clone_size: NA
cdr3_length: 15
v_call: TRBV27
d_call: NA

cdr3_nt: TGTGCCAGCAGCTCCGGACTAGCGGGGGTGCACGAGCAGTACTTC
cdr3_aa: CASSSGLAGVHEQYF
j_call: TRBJ2-7
clone_size: NA
cdr3_length: 15
v_call: TRBV13
d_call: TRBD2

cdr3_nt: TGTGCCAGTAGCGTCCGGGACAGGGGCCCCTACGAGCAGTACTTC
cdr3_aa: CASSVRDRGPYEQYF
j_call: TRBJ2-7
clone_size: NA
cdr3_length: 15
v_call: TRBV19
d_call: TRBD1

cdr3_nt: TGTGCCAGCAGCTTCCTCCGGCGGAGCACAGATACGCAGTATTTT
cdr3_aa: CASSFLRRSTDTQYF
j_call: TRBJ2-3
clone_size: NA
cdr3_length: 15
v_call: TRBV7-8
d_call: NA

cdr3_nt: TGCAGCGTCCTTAGACCGGGGGGCGATGAGCAGTTCTTC
cdr3_aa: CSVLRPGGDEQFF
j_call: TRBJ2-1
clone_size: NA
cdr3_length: 13
v_call: TRBV29-1
d_call: NA

cdr3_nt: TGTGCCAGCAGCCCCCGGACAGGGTTTGGCTACACCTTC
cdr3_aa: CASSPRTGFGYTF
j_call: TRBJ1-2
clone_size: NA
cdr3_length: 13
v_call: TRBV7-2
d_call: TRBD1

cdr3_nt: TGTGCCAGCAGTGAAGCTCGTGACAGGGGTGGCCGGAGATACGAGCAGTACTTC
cdr3_aa: CASSEARDRGGRRYEQYF
j_call: TRBJ2-7
clone_size: NA
cdr3_length: 18
v_call: TRBV6-1
d_call: TRBD1

cdr3_nt: TGTGCCAGCAGCAGTTCAGTCACAGATACGCAGTATTTT
cdr3_aa: CASSSSVTDTQYF
j_call: TRBJ2-3
clone_size: NA
cdr3_length: 13
v_call: TRBV9
d_call: NA

cdr3_nt: TGCGCCAGCAGCCAAGGACTAGCGGGCCTGTACAATGAGCAGTTCTTC
cdr3_aa: CASSQGLAGLYNEQFF
j_call: TRBJ2-1
clone_size: few
cdr3_length: 16
v_call: TRBV4-1
d_call: TRBD2

cdr3_nt: TGTGCCAGCAGCCACAGGAGCTACGAGCAGTACTTC
cdr3_aa: CASSHRSYEQYF
j_call: TRBJ2-7
clone_size: NA
cdr3_length: 12
v_call: TRBV5-6
d_call: NA

cdr3_nt: TGTGCCACCAGCAATGACGTCGGGTCACCCCTCCACTTT
cdr3_aa: CATSNDVGSPLHF
j_call: TRBJ1-6
clone_size: NA
cdr3_length: 13
v_call: TRBV15
d_call: NA

cdr3_nt: TGTGCCAGCAGTCGGCGGAGGGGTGGGGAGACCCAGTACTTC
cdr3_aa: CASSRRRGGETQYF
j_call: TRBJ2-5
clone_size: once
cdr3_length: 14
v_call: TRBV27
d_call: NA

cdr3_nt: TGTGCCAGCAGCTTGATACAGGGGGCGAACACCATATATTTT
cdr3_aa: CASSLIQGANTIYF
j_call: TRBJ1-3
clone_size: NA
cdr3_length: 14
v_call: TRBV5-6
d_call: TRBD1

cdr3_nt: TGTGCCAGTTGGAATCGGGGAGGGGGCAATCAGCCCCAGCATTTT
cdr3_aa: CASWNRGGGNQPQHF
j_call: TRBJ1-5
clone_size: NA
cdr3_length: 15
v_call: TRBV19
d_call: NA

cdr3_nt: TGTGCCAGCAACCAGGGGGGAATCCCTGAAGCTTTCTTT
cdr3_aa: CASNQGGIPEAFF
j_call: TRBJ1-1
clone_size: few
cdr3_length: 13
v_call: TRBV6-5
d_call: TRBD1

cdr3_nt: TGTGCCTGGAGTGTACGGAAGGCGAGGAATGAGCAGTTCTTC
cdr3_aa: CAWSVRKARNEQFF
j_call: TRBJ2-1
clone_size: NA
cdr3_length: 14
v_call: TRBV30
d_call: NA

cdr3_nt: TGTGCCAGCAGCTTAGTTTCGGAGGCCACCTACGAGCAGTACTTC
cdr3_aa: CASSLVSEATYEQYF
j_call: TRBJ2-7
clone_size: NA
cdr3_length: 15
v_call: TRBV7-2
d_call: NA

cdr3_nt: TGTGCCAGCAGCGTGGGCTCGGGGGGATCGCAGCCCCAGCATTTT
cdr3_aa: CASSVGSGGSQPQHF
j_call: TRBJ1-5
clone_size: NA
cdr3_length: 15
v_call: TRBV9
d_call: NA

cdr3_nt: TGTGCCAGCAGCGTAGGGCCATCGAGCTGGGGGCCATACGAGCAGTACTTC
cdr3_aa: CASSVGPSSWGPYEQYF
j_call: TRBJ2-7
clone_size: NA
cdr3_length: 17
v_call: TRBV9
d_call: NA

cdr3_nt: TGTGCCAGTACCTCGACGACTAGCGGCTCCTACAATGAGCAGTTCTTC
cdr3_aa: CASTSTTSGSYNEQFF
j_call: TRBJ2-1
clone_size: NA
cdr3_length: 16
v_call: TRBV19
d_call: TRBD2

cdr3_nt: TGTGCCAGCAGACACCGGGACAGGGGGCATGAGCAGTACTTC
cdr3_aa: CASRHRDRGHEQYF
j_call: TRBJ2-7
clone_size: few
cdr3_length: 14
v_call: TRBV6-5
d_call: TRBD1

cdr3_nt: TGCAGCGTTGTCCCTAGCGGGGGGGCCGGCCGGGAGCAGTACTTC
cdr3_aa: CSVVPSGGAGREQYF
j_call: TRBJ2-7
clone_size: few
cdr3_length: 15
v_call: TRBV29-1
d_call: TRBD2

cdr3_nt: TGTGCCAGCACCCCGGAGAGGGGGCGGGGGGAGCTGTTTTTT
cdr3_aa: CASTPERGRGELFF
j_call: TRBJ2-2
clone_size: NA
cdr3_length: 14
v_call: TRBV5-4
d_call: TRBD1

cdr3_nt: TGCGCCAGCAGCCAGTTCTGGGAAGGGGGCGGCGGTAATCAGCCCCAGCATTTT
cdr3_aa: CASSQFWEGGGGNQPQHF
j_call: TRBJ1-5
clone_size: NA
cdr3_length: 18
v_call: TRBV4-3
d_call: TRBD1

cdr3_nt: TGTGCCAGCAGCCCGCGAGATAAGGCAGGAACCCGCGAGCAGTACTTC
cdr3_aa: CASSPRDKAGTREQYF
j_call: TRBJ2-7
clone_size: NA
cdr3_length: 16
v_call: TRBV11-1
d_call: NA

cdr3_nt: TGCGCCAGCAGCCAAGTCGGGACAACCTACGAGCAGTACTTC
cdr3_aa: CASSQVGTTYEQYF
j_call: TRBJ2-7
clone_size: NA
cdr3_length: 14
v_call: TRBV4-1
d_call: NA

cdr3_nt: TGTGCCAGCATCTCAGGGGGAAGGCAGTACTTC
cdr3_aa: CASISGGRQYF
j_call: TRBJ2-7
clone_size: NA
cdr3_length: 11
v_call: TRBV27
d_call: TRBD1

cdr3_nt: TGTGCCAGCAGCCCCCAGACAGGGGGCAACGAGCAGTACTTC
cdr3_aa: CASSPQTGGNEQYF
j_call: TRBJ2-7
clone_size: NA
cdr3_length: 14
v_call: TRBV7-9
d_call: TRBD1